This is a list of T cell receptor beta chains from one sample in a study of blood T cell repertoires in COVID-19. Measured with immunoSEQ multiplex PCR; TCRdb has only the in-frame clones, and not every one. Of some 230,000 clones listed, around 80% were seen once; the top ten hold approximately 16%. Sequencing was done on a sample of PBMCs or T cells enriched from blood (not recorded which). The receptors were sampled from a middle-aged man who had recovered from COVID-19. Both conserved end residues are trimmed from each CDR3.

ASSAGGGPGREQF | TRBV10-1
ASSENRLS | TRBV2
ASSLGRGSGYT | TRBV7-9
ASSLVQGQYAIY | TRBV28
ASSFRARGYT | TRBV28
ASSSGQTYGYT | TRBV28
ASLYRDTEAF | TRBV19
SVGQSNNSPLH | TRBV29-1
ASSLWGEANYGYT | TRBV27
ASSSSGSGNTIY | TRBV7-3
ASRGSANEKLF | TRBV28
ASSLTGPYNSPLH | TRBV6-2/TRBV6-3
ASSVVEGGEQY | TRBV9
SAGTSGSNEQF | TRBV29-1
ASSFRQGHEQY | TRBV5-1
ASREQGKNTEAF | TRBV5-4